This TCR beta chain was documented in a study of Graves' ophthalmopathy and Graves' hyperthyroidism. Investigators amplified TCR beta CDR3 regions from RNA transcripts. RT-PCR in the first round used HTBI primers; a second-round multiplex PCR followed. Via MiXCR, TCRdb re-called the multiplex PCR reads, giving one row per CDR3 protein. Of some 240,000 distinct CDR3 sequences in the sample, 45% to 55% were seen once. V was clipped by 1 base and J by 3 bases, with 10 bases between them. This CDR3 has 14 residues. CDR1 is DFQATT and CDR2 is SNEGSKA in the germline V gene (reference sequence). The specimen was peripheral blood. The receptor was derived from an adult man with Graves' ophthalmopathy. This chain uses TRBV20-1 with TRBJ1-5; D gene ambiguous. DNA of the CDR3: TGCAGTGCTAGAGGAGGTAGCCTCAATCAGCCCCAGCATTTT. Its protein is CSARGGSLNQPQHF.